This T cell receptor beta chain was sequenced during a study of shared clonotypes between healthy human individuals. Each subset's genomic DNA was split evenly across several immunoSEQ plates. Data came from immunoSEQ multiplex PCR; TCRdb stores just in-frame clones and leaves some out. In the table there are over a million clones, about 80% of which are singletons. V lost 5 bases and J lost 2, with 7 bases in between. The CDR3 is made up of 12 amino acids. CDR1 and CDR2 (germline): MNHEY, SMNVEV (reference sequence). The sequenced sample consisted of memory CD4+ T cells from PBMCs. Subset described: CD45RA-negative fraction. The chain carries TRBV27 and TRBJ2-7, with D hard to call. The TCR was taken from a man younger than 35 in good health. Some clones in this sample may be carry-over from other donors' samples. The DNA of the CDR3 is TGTGCCAGCAGTCCCTATCCCTACGAGCAGTACTTC. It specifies CASSPYPYEQYF.